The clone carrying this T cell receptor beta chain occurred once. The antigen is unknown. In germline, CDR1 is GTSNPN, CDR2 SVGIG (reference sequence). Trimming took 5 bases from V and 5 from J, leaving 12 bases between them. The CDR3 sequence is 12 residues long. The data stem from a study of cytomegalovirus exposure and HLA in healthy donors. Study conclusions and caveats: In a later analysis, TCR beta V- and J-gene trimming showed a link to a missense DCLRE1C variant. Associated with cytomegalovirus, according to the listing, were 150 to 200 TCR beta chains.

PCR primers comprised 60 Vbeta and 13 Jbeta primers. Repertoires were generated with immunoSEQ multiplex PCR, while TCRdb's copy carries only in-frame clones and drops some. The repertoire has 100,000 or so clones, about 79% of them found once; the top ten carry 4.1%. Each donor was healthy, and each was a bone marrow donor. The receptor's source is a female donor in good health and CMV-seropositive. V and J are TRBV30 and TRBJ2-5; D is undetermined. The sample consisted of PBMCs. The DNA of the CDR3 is TGTGCCTGGCGTAAGAGTACCGAGACCCAGTACTTC. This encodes CAWRKSTETQYF. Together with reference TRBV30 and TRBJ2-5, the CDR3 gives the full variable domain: SQTIHQWPATLVQPVGSPLSLECTVEGTSNPNLYWYRQAAGRGLQLLFYSVGIGQISSEVPQNLSASRPQDRQFILSSKKLLLSDSGFYLCAWRKSTETQYFGPGTRLLVL.